This is a list of T cell receptor beta chains from one sample in a study of Tregs in tolerant kidney transplant recipients. Here immunoSEQ multiplex PCR was the method, and the copy in TCRdb shows in-frame clones only, minus some. The sample gives 120,000 or so clones, about 90% of which show up once; around 0.6% is in the top ten. The sequencing input was CD4+ T cells from blood. These receptors originate from a human donor in good health. Each CDR3 is given with its conserved first and last residue. A D gene is named only where the DNA matches it firmly. Expanded clones get a size class; other rows say once, few or many, or leave the size out.

d_call	v_call	clone_size	j_call	cdr3_nt	cdr3_aa
TRBD2	TRBV30	.	TRBJ2-5	TGTGCCTGGGCCGGCGGGGGCCAAGAGACCCAGTACTTC	CAWAGGGQETQYF
.	TRBV2	.	TRBJ1-2	TGTGCCAGCAATGGACAGAACGGGCTCACTTATGGCTACACCTTC	CASNGQNGLTYGYTF
TRBD2	TRBV5-1	.	TRBJ2-2	TGCGCCAGCAGCTTAACAGCGGGAGCCGGGGAGCTGTTTTTT	CASSLTAGAGELFF
.	TRBV7-9	.	TRBJ1-1	TGTGCCAGCAGCTTATCCGCCCCTGAAGCTTTCTTT	CASSLSAPEAFF
TRBD1	TRBV30	.	TRBJ2-1	TGTGCCTGGTCTACAGGGGCCCATGCTGAGCAGTTCTTC	CAWSTGAHAEQFF
TRBD1	TRBV10-3	once	TRBJ2-7	TGTGCCATCAGTAGACAGGGGCCCCACGAGCAGTACTTC	CAISRQGPHEQYF
TRBD1	TRBV6-4	few	TRBJ1-6	TGTGCCAGCAGTTTACAGGGGATCGGATCACCCCTCCACTTT	CASSLQGIGSPLHF
.	TRBV6-6	once	TRBJ1-2	TGTGCCAGCAGTTACTTGAACAGGGAGAATTATGGCTACACCTTC	CASSYLNRENYGYTF
.	TRBV7-9	.	TRBJ1-4	TGTGCCAGCAGCCGCGGGGGGGGATCCAAGGGCACTAATGAAAAACTGTTTTTT	CASSRGGGSKGTNEKLFF
TRBD1	TRBV6-1	.	TRBJ2-7	TGTGCCAGCAGGGTTCCGGGACAGGGTCATTACGAGCAGTACTTC	CASRVPGQGHYEQYF
.	TRBV7-3	.	TRBJ2-1	TGTGCCAGCAGCAGCGTTGGTACAGGGCCCTCCTACAATGAGCAGTTCTTC	CASSSVGTGPSYNEQFF
TRBD2	TRBV6-6	.	TRBJ2-7	TGTGCCAGCAGCCGCCCTCTAGCGGGAGGGCTTAACGAGCAGTACTTC	CASSRPLAGGLNEQYF
.	TRBV6-5	.	TRBJ1-5	TGTGCCAGCAGTTACTCGAGGTTCAATCAGCCCCAGCATTTT	CASSYSRFNQPQHF
TRBD1	TRBV27	.	TRBJ2-1	TGTGCCAGCAGTCTGGACAGGGGCTCCTACAATGAGCAGTTCTTC	CASSLDRGSYNEQFF
TRBD1	TRBV2	.	TRBJ1-1	TGTGCCAGCAGGCGACAGGGAGTGAACACTGAAGCTTTCTTT	CASRRQGVNTEAFF
.	TRBV11-2	.	TRBJ2-7	TGTGCCAGCAGCTTAATCAAGGGGGATGTGTACGAGCAGTACTTC	CASSLIKGDVYEQYF
.	TRBV18	.	TRBJ2-5	TGTGCCAGCTCAGTAGGAAACCAAGAGACCCAGTACTTC	CASSVGNQETQYF
.	TRBV19	.	TRBJ1-1	TGTGCCAGTAGTAAGTGGCATGGCACTGAAGCTTTCTTT	CASSKWHGTEAFF